These 17 T cell receptor beta chains came from one sample sequenced in a study of vaccination effects on CD4 cells after COVID-19. Pools of viral peptides were used by the ViraFEST assay to expand antigen-specific CD4+ T cells ahead of sequencing. Following a roughly 9-day culture, CD4+ T cells were purified. Vaccinated recipients, who were negative for nucleocapsid antibodies, had no history of SARS-CoV-2 infection. TCRdb's copy holds only in-frame clones and misses some; the assay was immunoSEQ multiplex PCR. The sample lists about 73,000 clones, under 85% occurring once. These receptors have no identified antigens. The source was CD4+ T cells from PBMCs cultured with HCoV-NL63 spike peptides, collected before COVID-19 vaccination. The receptors shown here come from a human donor who received a COVID-19 vaccine.

The chain employs TRBV6-6 and TRBJ2-2; D remains ambiguous. Trimming shortened V by 11 bases and J by 1 base, and 14 bases separated the two germline ends. CDR3 length: 14 amino acids. Germline V gene lookup returns CDR1 MNHNY and CDR2 SVGAGI (reference sequence). The CDR3 loop is CAGRSRQNTGELFF. The CDR3 nucleotides are TGTGCCGGCCGAAGTAGGCAGAACACCGGGGAGCTGTTTTTT.

This chain joins TRBV7-9 and TRBJ2-2; no reliable D call. Germline V gene data show CDR1 as SEHNR and CDR2 as FQNEAQ (reference sequence). The CDR3 has 13 amino acids. Trimming pared 4 bases from V and 7 bases from J, leaving 10 bases between. CDR3 in DNA: TGTGCCAGCAGCTCTGGCAATCTCGGGGAGCTGTTTTTT. Amino acid sequence: CASSSGNLGELFF.

The chain carries TRBV28 and TRBJ1-3, with D possibly being TRBD1 (5 bases). The CDR3 is 16 residues long. Germline values: CDR1 MDHEN, CDR2 SYDVKM. V was clipped by 4 bases and J by 0 bases, with 13 bases between them. The CDR3 loop reads CASSSGTIPSGNTIYF. CDR3 bases: TGTGCCAGCAGTTCCGGGACCATCCCCTCTGGAAACACCATATATTTT.

The chain recombines TRBV9 with TRBJ1-2; D is unresolved. This CDR3 spans 12 amino acids. The V gene lost 4 bases and the J gene lost 8 bases, with 12 bases spanning the gap. Germline V gene sequence: CDR1 SGDLS, CDR2 YYNGEE. The CDR3 sequence: CASSPDKRGYTF. The CDR3 bases are TGTGCCAGCAGCCCAGACAAGAGGGGCTACACCTTC.

This clone occurred once. The J gene is TRBJ2-3, the V gene TRBV5-4; D is possibly TRBD1 or TRBD2 (5 bases each). Germline values: CDR1 SGHNT, CDR2 YYREEE (reference sequence). Trimming shortened V by 4 bases and J by 0 bases, and 9 bases separated the two germline ends. This CDR3 has 14 residues. The CDR3 sequence: CASSNRDSTDTQYF. The CDR3 DNA follows: TGTGCCAGCAGCAACCGGGACAGCACAGATACGCAGTATTTT.

This chain uses TRBV7-3 with TRBJ2-2; 8 bases align to TRBD2. Germline V lookup: CDR1 SGHTA, CDR2 FQGTGA. The CDR3 length is 17 residues. The junction had 12 bases not matched to a gene; V was cut back by 5 bases and J by 4 bases. The CDR3 loop reads CASSPRVGGAGTGELFF. The CDR3, as DNA: TGTGCCAGCAGCCCACGGGTCGGGGGGGCAGGCACCGGGGAGCTGTTTTTT.

The table lists this clone with a few counts. V and J are TRBV7-8 and TRBJ1-1; weak D call: TRBD1 (5 bases). This CDR3 region has 14 residues. The germline V and J ends were trimmed by 3 bases and 1 base, with 9 bases remaining between them. CDR1 is SGHVS and CDR2 is FQNEAQ in the germline V gene. This CDR3 reads CASSFLGQNTEAFF. Written as DNA, the CDR3 is TGTGCCAGCAGCTTCCTCGGACAGAACACTGAAGCTTTCTTT.

This chain uses TRBV3-1 (or the pseudogene TRBV3-2) with TRBJ1-2; TRBD1 matches 7 bases. J gave up 3 bases and V 0 bases, and 1 base lay outside the gene matches. The CDR3 extends over 14 amino acids. Germline-derived CDR1 and CDR2 are LGHDT and YNNKEL (reference sequence). The CDR3 is CASSQEGTDYGYTF. CDR3 nucleotides: TGTGCCAGCAGCCAAGAGGGGACAGACTATGGCTACACCTTC.

The chain couples TRBV5-1 to TRBJ2-2; 8 positions match TRBD2. Looked up from germline, CDR1 is SGHRS and CDR2 is YFSETQ. CDR3 length: 14 residues. The V and J ends lost 6 bases and 3 bases, in that order; junction bases with no gene match: 4. The CDR3 DNA reads TGCGCCAGCACCAGCGGGGGAGACACCGGGGAGCTGTTTTTT. Amino acid sequence: CASTSGGDTGELFF.

The rearrangement joins TRBV19 to TRBJ1-6, with TRBD1 matching over 10 bases. The junction had 5 bases not matched to a gene; V was cut back by 2 bases and J by 4 bases. Looked up from germline, CDR1 is LNHDA and CDR2 is SQIVND (reference sequence). The CDR3 consists of 17 residues. CDR3 in amino acids: CASSIFGQGGYNSPLHF. CDR3 in DNA: TGTGCCAGTAGTATATTCGGACAGGGGGGGTATAATTCACCCCTCCACTTT.

This clone has a single count. The rearrangement joins TRBV9 to TRBJ2-3; 10 nucleotides agree with TRBD1. Trimming removed 1 base from V and 1 base from J; junction bases left unmatched: 3. The CDR3 length is 16 residues. The germline CDR1 and CDR2 sequences are SGDLS and YYNGEE. CDR3 region: CASSVTGTGGTDTQYF. The CDR3 DNA reads as TGTGCCAGCAGCGTAACCGGGACAGGGGGCACAGATACGCAGTATTTT.

The chain uses TRBV3-1 (or the pseudogene TRBV3-2) and TRBJ2-2; D might be TRBD2 (6 bases). From germline, CDR1 is LGHDT and CDR2 YNNKEL (reference sequence). Trimming stripped 1 base from V and 1 base from J, with 16 bases between. The CDR3 is made up of 18 amino acids. The DNA of the CDR3 is TGTGCCAGCAGCCAAGGCACGGGTATGGGGGGGAACACCGGGGAGCTGTTTTTT. Translation: CASSQGTGMGGNTGELFF.

V usage is TRBV3-1 (or the pseudogene TRBV3-2) and J usage is TRBJ1-6; TRBD1 is a possible D gene (5 bases). V was cut by 4 bases and J by 7 bases, with 17 bases left in between. This CDR3 has 16 amino acids. The germline CDR1 and CDR2 sequences are LGHDT and YNNKEL (reference sequence). CDR3 coding DNA: TGTGCCAGCAGCCCGCGTTGGGGGGGTGTCAATTCACCCCTCCACTTT. Protein product: CASSPRWGGVNSPLHF.

V is TRBV19 and J is TRBJ2-1; the D call may be TRBD1 or TRBD2 (6 bases each). CDR1 and CDR2 from the germline V gene are LNHDA and SQIVND (reference sequence). Trimming cost V 9 bases and J 2 bases, with 14 bases left between them. The CDR3 runs 14 residues. The CDR3 loop is CASPKRGAYNEQFF. CDR3 DNA sequence: TGTGCCAGCCCAAAGAGGGGGGCCTACAATGAGCAGTTCTTC.

A single count supports this clone. The CDR3 here is CASSPTLAGAPLQETQYF. The CDR3 region has the DNA TGCGCCAGCAGCCCAACCCTAGCGGGGGCCCCCTTACAAGAGACCCAGTACTTC. This chain joins TRBV5-1 and TRBJ2-5; 10 nucleotides match TRBD2. The CDR3 runs to 18 residues. The ends lost 4 bases at V and 2 bases at J; junction bases unmatched: 14. The germline V gene encodes CDR1 SGHRS and CDR2 YFSETQ.

This sequence joins TRBV29-1 and TRBJ2-3; perhaps TRBD1 as D (6 bases). Trimming took off 3 bases at V and 4 bases at J, with 11 bases between the two ends. Looked up from germline, CDR1 is SQVTM and CDR2 is ANQGSEA. The CDR3 is 13 residues long. The CDR3 DNA sequence: TGCAGCGTTGACCATGGGGGCGCAGATACGCAGTATTTT. Translation gives CSVDHGGADTQYF.

The V call is TRBV20-1, the J call TRBJ2-7; D is unclear. Per germline, CDR1 DFQATT and CDR2 SNEGSKA (reference sequence). The CDR3 is 11 residues long. The V and J ends lost 3 bases and 3 bases respectively, with 6 bases between them. The CDR3 protein is CSASSVYEQYV. As DNA, the CDR3 is TGCAGTGCTAGTTCGGTCTACGAGCAGTACGTC.